The 5 T cell receptor beta chains listed next were all sequenced from one sample in a study of shared clonotypes between healthy human individuals. The assay was immunoSEQ multiplex PCR, and TCRdb's table has in-frame clones only and misses some. This table holds approximately 1,000,000 clones, 75% to 85% found once. The sequencing input was memory CD4+ T cells from PBMCs. Subset in this sample: CD45RA-negative fraction. These receptors all stem from a man in his late teens or twenties in good health. Some clones in this sample may be carry-over from other donors' samples.

The chain uses TRBV7-3 and TRBJ1-1; no clear D gene. CDR3 size: 14 residues. CDR1 is SGHTA and CDR2 is FQGTGA in the germline V gene. Trimming left V 1 base short and J 1 base short, with 7 bases between. CDR3 bases: TGTGCCAGCAGCTTAATGACGGAGAACACTGAAGCTTTCTTT. This translates into CASSLMTENTEAFF.

The V and J genes are TRBV5-6 and TRBJ2-4, with D hard to call. CDR1 SGHDT and CDR2 YYEEEE come from the germline V gene. This CDR3 contains 13 residues. Between the trimmed V and J ends, which lost 0 bases and 3 bases, there was a span of 4 bases. Written as DNA, the CDR3 is TGTGCCAGCAGCTTGGGGCACAAAAACATTCAGTACTTC. Translated: CASSLGHKNIQYF.

The chain couples TRBV7-2 to TRBJ1-4, with a tentative D call TRBD1 (5 bases). The length of the CDR3 is 16 residues. Germline V gene sequence: CDR1 SGHTA, CDR2 FQGNSA. V dropped 5 bases and J dropped 2 bases, with 15 bases sitting between them. The chain's CDR3 is CASSPRRGSTNEKLFF. The DNA of the CDR3 is TGTGCCAGCAGCCCTCGACGGGGCAGCACTAATGAAAAACTGTTTTTT.

This clone occurred once. This may arise from a read error, as a much more abundant clone is one base away. Additional DNA sequences in this sample encode the identical CDR3. The J gene is TRBJ2-7, the V gene TRBV7-2; D may be TRBD1 (5 bases). The CDR3 sequence is 12 residues long. V dropped 4 bases and J dropped 4 bases, with 8 bases sitting between them. The germline V gene encodes CDR1 SGHTA and CDR2 FQGNSA. The DNA of the CDR3 is TGTGCCAGCAGCTCCCAGGGTTACGAGCAGTACTTC. It specifies CASSSQGYEQYF.

The gene calls are TRBV5-1 and TRBJ2-5, with D perhaps matching TRBD2 (5 bases). Looked up from germline, CDR1 is SGHRS and CDR2 is YFSETQ. V lost 3 bases, J lost 4 bases, and 13 bases lay in between. The CDR3 extends over 14 amino acids. In DNA form, the CDR3 reads TGCGCCAGCAGCTACCTTCCGGGAACAGAGACCCAGTACTTC. Its protein is CASSYLPGTETQYF.